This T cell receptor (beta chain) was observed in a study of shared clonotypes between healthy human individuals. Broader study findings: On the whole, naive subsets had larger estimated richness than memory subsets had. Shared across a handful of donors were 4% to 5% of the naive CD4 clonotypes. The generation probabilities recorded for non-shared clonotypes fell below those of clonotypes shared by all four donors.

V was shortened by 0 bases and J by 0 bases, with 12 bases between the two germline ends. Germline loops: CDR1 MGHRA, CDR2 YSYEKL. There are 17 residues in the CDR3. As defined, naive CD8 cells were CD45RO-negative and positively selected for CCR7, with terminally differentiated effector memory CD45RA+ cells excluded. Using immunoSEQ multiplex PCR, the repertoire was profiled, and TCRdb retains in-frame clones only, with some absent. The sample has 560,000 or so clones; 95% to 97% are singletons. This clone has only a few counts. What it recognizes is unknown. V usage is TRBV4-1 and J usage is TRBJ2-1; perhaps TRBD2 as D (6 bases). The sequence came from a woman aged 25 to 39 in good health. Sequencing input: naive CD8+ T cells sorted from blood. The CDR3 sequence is CASSQEGGRISYNEQFF. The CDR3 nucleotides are TGCGCCAGCAGCCAAGAGGGAGGCCGGATCTCCTACAATGAGCAGTTCTTC.